Listed here are 28 T cell receptor beta chains from one sample, sequenced in a study of blood T cell repertoires in COVID-19. Clones were sequenced by immunoSEQ multiplex PCR, and TCRdb holds only the in-frame ones, with some missing. The data contain about 390,000 clones, approximately 87% of them singletons. The sample comprised peripheral blood. The receptor set was obtained from a woman aged 55 to 70 with COVID-19, enrolled during active disease.

Regarding this clone: A junction boundary mismatches the germline segment, possibly from a read error. V is TRBV6-5 and J is TRBJ2-5; weak D call: TRBD2 (7 bases). CDR1 and CDR2 (germline): MNHEY, SVGAGI. The CDR3 runs to 15 residues. CDR3 residues: CASSYSPQGHGGTNF. CDR3 sequence (DNA): TGTGCCAGCAGTTACTCGCCACAGGGTCACGGGGGGACTAACTTC.

The chain combines TRBV7-3 with TRBJ2-4; possibly TRBD1 for D (6 bases). The CDR3 is 16 amino acids. Germline V gene sequence: CDR1 SGHTA, CDR2 FQGTGA. Deletions cut 2 bases from V and 0 bases from J, with 11 bases between. The chain's CDR3 is CASSLQGPLAKNIQYF. Written as DNA, the CDR3 is TGTGCCAGCAGCTTACAGGGGCCATTAGCCAAAAACATTCAGTACTTC.

V is TRBV6-6 and J is TRBJ1-4, with 7 positions matching TRBD1. This CDR3 has 15 residues. After removal of 6 bases from V and 2 bases from J, the junction contained 6 bases not matched to a gene. Germline V CDR1 and CDR2: MNHNY, SVGAGI (reference sequence). The CDR3 reads CASRTGSVTNEKLFF. In DNA, the CDR3 is TGTGCCAGCAGGACAGGGAGTGTGACTAATGAAAAACTGTTTTTT.

The chain links TRBV19 to TRBJ2-5; the match to TRBD2 covers 14 bases. V shed 1 base, J shed 4 bases, and the junction held 11 bases outside the gene matches. Germline V lookup: CDR1 LNHDA, CDR2 SQIVND (reference sequence). The length of the CDR3 is 19 residues. The CDR3 protein is CASSIVGTSGGGSLETQYF. CDR3 nucleotide sequence: TGTGCCAGTAGTATAGTCGGGACTAGCGGGGGAGGGTCCCTAGAGACCCAGTACTTC.

The genes are TRBV6-5 and TRBJ1-6; D call uncertain. The CDR3 sequence is 15 residues long. With 4 bases removed from V and 9 bases from J, the gap between germline ends came to 16 bases. CDR1 and CDR2 from the germline V gene are MNHEY and SVGAGI. This CDR3 reads CASSLKPRIGSPLHF. For the CDR3, the DNA is TGTGCCAGCAGTTTGAAACCCAGGATTGGTTCACCCCTCCACTTT.

The V and J genes are TRBV7-3 and TRBJ1-3; no reliable D call. V lost 6 bases, J lost 0 bases, and 6 bases lay in between. The CDR3 has 13 residues. Germline CDR1 and CDR2: SGHTA and FQGTGA. This CDR3 is CASSSSSGNTIYF. The DNA for the CDR3 is TGTGCCAGCAGTAGTAGCTCTGGAAACACCATATATTTT. Together with reference TRBV7-3 and TRBJ1-3, the CDR3 gives the full variable domain: GAGVSQTPSNKVTEKGKYVELRCDPISGHTALYWYRQSLGQGPEFLIYFQGTGAADDSGLPNDRFFAVRPEGSVSTLKIQRTERGDSAVYLCASSSSSGNTIYFGEGSWLTVV.

With respect to this clone: The same CDR3 can be traced to other DNA sequences in this sample. V and J are TRBV24-1 and TRBJ1-2; 7 bases map to TRBD1. This CDR3 has 13 amino acids. The V gene's germline CDR1 is KGHDR and CDR2 SFDVKD. Trimming took 3 bases from V and 4 from J; bases not matched to a gene: 1. CDR3 coding DNA: TGTGCCACCAGTGATCCAGGGGGCTATGGCTACACCTTC. This gives the protein CATSDPGGYGYTF.

The chain has TRBV28 and TRBJ1-4; D gene ambiguous. The V gene lost 3 bases and the J gene lost 3 bases, with 14 bases spanning the gap. This CDR3 region has 16 residues. The germline CDR1 and CDR2 sequences are MDHEN and SYDVKM. The CDR3 DNA follows: TGTGCCAGCAGTTTTTTCTCGGGTGGAGCTAATGAAAAACTGTTTTTT. It translates to CASSFFSGGANEKLFF.

The V call is TRBV7-8, the J call TRBJ2-7; TRBD1 is a possible D gene (6 bases). Deletions cut 1 base from V and 4 bases from J, with 8 bases between. The CDR3 consists of 13 residues. CDR1 and CDR2 from the germline V gene are SGHVS and FQNEAQ. The CDR3 is CASSLDRAYEQYF. The CDR3 region has the DNA TGTGCCAGCAGCTTAGACAGGGCGTACGAGCAGTACTTC.

The V gene is TRBV7-2, the J gene TRBJ1-2; a possible D gene is TRBD1 (5 bases). CDR1 and CDR2 (germline): SGHTA, FQGNSA. V lost 4 bases and J 0 bases, leaving 9 bases between the germline ends. This CDR3 spans 14 amino acids. The CDR3 DNA follows: TGTGCCAGCAGCTCACGACAGACTAACTATGGCTACACCTTC. It yields the protein CASSSRQTNYGYTF.

The V call is TRBV29-1, the J call TRBJ1-1, with 8 positions matching TRBD1. Per the germline V gene, CDR1 is SQVTM and CDR2 is ANQGSEA. After removal of 4 bases from V and 4 bases from J, the junction contained 2 bases not matched to a gene. The CDR3 sequence is 12 residues long. The CDR3 DNA follows: TGCAGCGTTGTTGGACAGGGCACTGAAGCTTTCTTT. This gives the protein CSVVGQGTEAFF.

This clone has more than one count but fewer than ten. This chain uses TRBV18 with TRBJ1-2; 8 bases are shared with TRBD1. The CDR3 totals 17 residues. The germline gives CDR1 KGHSH, CDR2 LQKENI. The V gene end was trimmed by 0 bases and the J gene end by 7 bases; junction bases not matched to a gene: 13. For the CDR3, the DNA is TGTGCCAGCTCACCACCCAAACATGGGGGACAGGTCTTTGGCTACACCTTC. It yields the protein CASSPPKHGGQVFGYTF.

The rearrangement uses TRBV3-1 (or the pseudogene TRBV3-2) and TRBJ1-1; D uncertain. The CDR3 has 12 amino acids. Trimming stripped 8 bases from V and 1 base from J, with 8 bases between. Germline V gene data show CDR1 as LGHDT and CDR2 as YNNKEL (reference sequence). The CDR3 loop reads CASRSTNTEAFF. The CDR3 region has the DNA TGTGCCAGCCGGAGCACGAACACTGAAGCTTTCTTT.

The chain has TRBV19 and TRBJ2-3, with 8 bases that match TRBD1. Unmatched junction bases numbered 4, after V lost 3 bases and J lost 2 bases. The CDR3 covers 15 residues. The V gene's germline CDR1 is LNHDA and CDR2 SQIVND (reference sequence). The CDR3 DNA sequence: TGTGCCAGTAGTATCGGGACAGGACACACAGATACGCAGTATTTT. Translating gives CASSIGTGHTDTQYF.

This chain links TRBV18 with TRBJ2-1, with D possibly TRBD2 on 6 matching bases. The CDR3 has 17 amino acids. V was pared by 1 base and J by 1 base, with 14 bases between. Looked up from germline, CDR1 is KGHSH and CDR2 is LQKENI. CDR3 DNA: TGTGCCAGCTCACCACTAGCCGGGGGTTGGTCCTACAATGAGCAGTTCTTC. Encoded protein: CASSPLAGGWSYNEQFF.

The chain employs TRBV6-5 and TRBJ2-3; TRBD2 is a possible D gene (5 bases). CDR3 size: 12 residues. Trimming left V 5 bases short and J 5 bases short, with 8 bases between. Germline assignment: CDR1 MNHEY and CDR2 SVGAGI. In DNA, the CDR3 is TGTGCCAGCAGTCGGGATGGAGATACGCAGTATTTT. It yields the protein CASSRDGDTQYF.

V usage is TRBV27 and J usage is TRBJ2-5, with D possibly matching TRBD2 (6 bases). The germline gives CDR1 MNHEY, CDR2 SMNVEV (reference sequence). The CDR3 length is 14 residues. The V gene lost 0 bases and the J gene lost 5 bases, with 10 bases spanning the gap. The CDR3 sequence: CASSLSRGGETQYF. As DNA, the CDR3 is TGTGCCAGCAGTTTATCGCGGGGCGGCGAGACCCAGTACTTC.

As for this clone: The same CDR3 also results from other DNA sequences found in this sample. The chain recombines TRBV2 with TRBJ1-5, with D hard to call. The length of the CDR3 is 11 residues. From germline, CDR1 is SNHLY and CDR2 FYNNEI. Trimming pared 6 bases from V and 3 bases from J, leaving 3 bases between. The CDR3 DNA reads TGTGCCAGCAGATACAATCAGCCCCAGCATTTT. This gives the protein CASRYNQPQHF. Complete variable domain (other parts from reference TRBV2 and TRBJ1-5): EPEVTQTPSHQVTQMGQEVILRCVPISNHLYFYWYRQILGQKVEFLVSFYNNEISEKSEIFDDQFSVERPDGSNFTLKIRSTKLEDSAMYFCASRYNQPQHFGDGTRLSIL.

The chain carries TRBV7-9 and TRBJ2-1; 13 bases match TRBD2. Per the germline V gene, CDR1 is SEHNR and CDR2 is FQNEAQ (reference sequence). J lost 4 bases, V lost 4 bases, and 10 bases had no gene match. CDR3 length: 18 residues. Here the CDR3 reads CASSSSRRGLAGYNEQFF. The CDR3 region has the DNA TGTGCCAGCAGCTCTAGCCGCCGGGGACTAGCGGGGTACAATGAGCAGTTCTTC. Full variable domain (remainder filled in from reference TRBV7-9 and TRBJ2-1): DTGVSQNPRHKITKRGQNVTFRCDPISEHNRLYWYRQTLGQGPEFLTYFQNEAQLEKSRLLSDRFSAERPKGSFSTLEIQRTEQGDSAMYLCASSSSRRGLAGYNEQFFGPGTRLTVL.

Only a few counts were recorded for this clone. CDR3 sequence (DNA): TGTGCCAGCAGTGAAGATTTCACGATAGATAACTATGGCTACACCTTC. This translates into CASSEDFTIDNYGYTF. The chain recombines TRBV6-1 with TRBJ1-2; D is unresolved. Germline CDR1 MNHNS, CDR2 SASEGT. The CDR3 sequence is 16 residues long. The V end lost 1 base, the J end lost 1 base, and 13 bases lay between the germline ends.

The CDR3 sequence is CASSFGREGTEAFF. In DNA form, the CDR3 reads TGTGCCAGCAGCTTCGGCAGGGAGGGCACTGAAGCTTTCTTT. The chain recombines TRBV5-4 with TRBJ1-1; a weak D match, TRBD1 (5 bases). CDR1 and CDR2 (germline): SGHNT, YYREEE (reference sequence). Deletions cut 2 bases from V and 4 bases from J, with 12 bases between. The CDR3 length is 14 residues.

The V call is TRBV11-2, the J call TRBJ2-5; TRBD1 matches at 12 bases. This CDR3 has 15 amino acids. After removal of 5 bases from V and 6 bases from J, the junction contained 7 bases not matched to a gene. Per the germline V gene, CDR1 is SGHAT and CDR2 is FQNNGV. CDR3 residues: CASSPGTGGKKTQYF. DNA of the CDR3: TGTGCCAGCAGCCCTGGGACAGGGGGCAAGAAGACCCAGTACTTC.

This clone was found a few times. Germline is not matched at one junction end, which may reflect a read error. The rearrangement joins TRBV12-3 or TRBV12-4 to TRBJ2-3; TRBD1 aligns across 10 bases. The CDR3 sequence is 13 residues long. CDR3 amino acids: CASKNTGTGEAVF. The CDR3 region has the DNA TGTGCCAGCAAAAACACCGGGACAGGGGAGGCTGTATTT.

This clone was found once. J is TRBJ1-6 and V is TRBV7-3, with a possible D match to TRBD1 (6 bases). The CDR3 sequence is 14 residues long. Per the germline V gene, CDR1 is SGHTA and CDR2 is FQGTGA. V was clipped by 6 bases and J by 9 bases, with 15 bases between them. The CDR3 bases are TGTGCCAGCAGTTTTACAGGGTACGGTTCACCCCTCCACTTT. This translates into CASSFTGYGSPLHF. The variable domain in full, completed from reference TRBV7-3 and TRBJ1-6, reads GAGVSQTPSNKVTEKGKYVELRCDPISGHTALYWYRQSLGQGPEFLIYFQGTGAADDSGLPNDRFFAVRPEGSVSTLKIQRTERGDSAVYLCASSFTGYGSPLHFGNGTRLTVT.

The CDR3 region is CASPPAGAKNTEAFF. The DNA for the CDR3 is TGTGCCAGTCCCCCGGCGGGGGCCAAGAACACTGAAGCTTTCTTT. The chain couples TRBV6-9 to TRBJ1-1; tentatively, D is TRBD1 (6 bases). V was pared by 9 bases and J by 1 base, with 18 bases between. This CDR3 comprises 15 residues. The germline gives CDR1 MNHGY, CDR2 SVAAGI.

The chain recombines TRBV10-3 with TRBJ1-1, with D unclear. V lost 3 bases to trimming and J lost 0 bases, with 8 bases between them. The length of the CDR3 is 14 residues. Germline V lookup: CDR1 ENHRY, CDR2 SYGVKD. CDR3 sequence reads: CAISEYQVNTEAFF. CDR3 in DNA: TGTGCCATCAGTGAATATCAGGTGAACACTGAAGCTTTCTTT.

The chain employs TRBV20-1 and TRBJ2-1; 8 nucleotides match TRBD1. Germline V gives CDR1 DFQATT, CDR2 SNEGSKA (reference sequence). This CDR3 is built from 11 residues. V was pared by 5 bases and J by 11 bases, with 5 bases of the junction left unmatched. The CDR3 loop is CSAARTGQQFF. CDR3 nucleotide sequence: TGCAGTGCTGCCCGGACAGGGCAGCAGTTCTTC.

This chain joins TRBV7-9 and TRBJ2-1; the match to TRBD1 covers 9 bases. The CDR3 spans 15 residues. Germline assignment: CDR1 SEHNR and CDR2 FQNEAQ (reference sequence). V trimming: 3 bases; J trimming: 7 bases; junction bases outside the gene matches: 7. The chain's CDR3 is CASSFTGQGGNEQFF. CDR3 coding DNA: TGTGCCAGCAGCTTCACGGGACAGGGTGGGAATGAGCAGTTCTTC.